The rows below give T cell receptor beta chains drawn from one sample of a study of radiotherapy plus CTLA-4 blockade in lung cancer. The assay was immunoSEQ multiplex PCR, and TCRdb's table has in-frame clones only and misses some. The sample lists tens of thousands of clones, around four fifths seen once, with around 4.2% in the top ten. The material sequenced was peripheral blood, taken from a patient treated with radiotherapy plus ipilimumab. The origin of the receptors is a human donor with non-small cell lung cancer who had a partial response to radiotherapy plus ipilimumab. The CDR3 runs from the conserved cysteine through the conserved F or W. The order of the fields is clone size, V gene, D gene, J gene, CDR3 DNA, CDR3 protein. A D gene is named only where the DNA matches it firmly. A clone size is listed for some rows: how often the clone was seen (once, few, many), or a class if it is expanded.

clone size: few
V gene: TRBV5-1
D gene: TRBD1
J gene: TRBJ1-1
CDR3 DNA: TGCGCCAGCAGCTCCGGACAGGGGTTTTCTGAAGCTTTCTTT
CDR3 protein: CASSSGQGFSEAFF

clone size: .
V gene: TRBV5-6
D gene: .
J gene: TRBJ1-1
CDR3 DNA: TGTGCCAGCAGCCCCCGGGCGGGGCCAGACGCTGAAGCTTTCTTT
CDR3 protein: CASSPRAGPDAEAFF

clone size: few
V gene: TRBV27
D gene: .
J gene: TRBJ1-4
CDR3 DNA: TGTGCCAGCAGTTGGGGCGGAGGGGAAAAACTGTTTTTT
CDR3 protein: CASSWGGGEKLFF

clone size: .
V gene: TRBV5-4
D gene: TRBD2
J gene: TRBJ2-3
CDR3 DNA: TGTGCCAGCAGCTTGGCGCCGCGGGGGGGTACAGATACGCAGTATTTT
CDR3 protein: CASSLAPRGGTDTQYF

clone size: .
V gene: TRBV27
D gene: .
J gene: TRBJ1-2
CDR3 DNA: TGTGCCAGCAGTTCCCTAGACAGAATTGCTAACTATGGCTACACCTTC
CDR3 protein: CASSSLDRIANYGYTF

clone size: .
V gene: TRBV5-6
D gene: TRBD2
J gene: TRBJ2-7
CDR3 DNA: TGTGCCAGCAGCCCGCTCGCGGGAGGGGCGTTTCTAGCGGATTACGAGCAGTACTTC
CDR3 protein: CASSPLAGGAFLADYEQYF

clone size: .
V gene: TRBV7-2
D gene: TRBD1
J gene: TRBJ1-2
CDR3 DNA: TGTGCCAGCAGCCCGGGACAGAACTATGGCTACACCTTC
CDR3 protein: CASSPGQNYGYTF

clone size: .
V gene: TRBV28
D gene: .
J gene: TRBJ1-2
CDR3 DNA: TGTGCCAGCCAAATCGGGGGGCAAGATAACTATGGCTACACCTTC
CDR3 protein: CASQIGGQDNYGYTF

clone size: .
V gene: TRBV19
D gene: TRBD1
J gene: TRBJ1-4
CDR3 DNA: TGTGCCAGTAGCACAGGGGCCACCAATGAAAAACTGTTTTTT
CDR3 protein: CASSTGATNEKLFF

clone size: .
V gene: TRBV5-4
D gene: .
J gene: TRBJ2-2
CDR3 DNA: TGTGCCAGCAGCTCAGAAGCGATCACCGGGGAGCTGTTTTTT
CDR3 protein: CASSSEAITGELFF

clone size: .
V gene: TRBV5-1
D gene: TRBD2
J gene: TRBJ2-1
CDR3 DNA: TGCGCCAGCAGCTTGCCTCCCCCTAGCGGAACATACAATGAGCAGTTCTTC
CDR3 protein: CASSLPPPSGTYNEQFF

clone size: .
V gene: TRBV27
D gene: TRBD1
J gene: TRBJ1-5
CDR3 DNA: TGTGCCAGCAGTCTCTACAGGGGAGATCAGCCCCAGCATTTT
CDR3 protein: CASSLYRGDQPQHF

clone size: .
V gene: TRBV19
D gene: .
J gene: TRBJ1-1
CDR3 DNA: TGTGCCAGTAGTATAGTTGACCCGGGGACTGAAGCTTTCTTT
CDR3 protein: CASSIVDPGTEAFF

clone size: .
V gene: TRBV5-1
D gene: .
J gene: TRBJ2-7
CDR3 DNA: TGCGCCAGCACTGCAGGGATTTCCTACGAGCAGTACTTC
CDR3 protein: CASTAGISYEQYF

clone size: many
V gene: TRBV30
D gene: .
J gene: TRBJ1-2
CDR3 DNA: TGTGCCTGGAGTCGGCGGGTGAACTATGGCTACACCTTC
CDR3 protein: CAWSRRVNYGYTF

clone size: few
V gene: TRBV19
D gene: TRBD1
J gene: TRBJ1-2
CDR3 DNA: TGTGCCAGTAGTGGACAGGGCTATGGCTACACCTTC
CDR3 protein: CASSGQGYGYTF

clone size: few
V gene: TRBV7-6
D gene: TRBD1
J gene: TRBJ2-7
CDR3 DNA: TGTGCCAGCAGCTTAGGCAGGGGGCAGGACGAGCAGTACTTC
CDR3 protein: CASSLGRGQDEQYF

clone size: once
V gene: TRBV5-3
D gene: .
J gene: TRBJ1-2
CDR3 DNA: TGTGCCAGAAGCTTGTGTCAGGCGGAGAGGGACTATGGCTACACCTTC
CDR3 protein: CARSLCQAERDYGYTF

clone size: few
V gene: TRBV4-2
D gene: TRBD1
J gene: TRBJ1-1
CDR3 DNA: TGTGCCAGCAGCCAAGATCAGACAGGGATGAACACTGAAGCTTTCTTT
CDR3 protein: CASSQDQTGMNTEAFF

clone size: .
V gene: TRBV4-2
D gene: .
J gene: TRBJ1-1
CDR3 DNA: TGTGCCAGCAGCCAAGATGAGGCGGCCAACACTGAAGCTTTCTTT
CDR3 protein: CASSQDEAANTEAFF

clone size: few
V gene: TRBV7-3
D gene: .
J gene: TRBJ1-2
CDR3 DNA: TGTGCCAGCAGCCCTCAGGGAGGGACCGGCTACACCTTC
CDR3 protein: CASSPQGGTGYTF

clone size: .
V gene: TRBV5-4
D gene: TRBD1
J gene: TRBJ1-1
CDR3 DNA: TGTGCCAGCAGCTTGGGGGACAGAACGAACACTGAAGCTTTCTTT
CDR3 protein: CASSLGDRTNTEAFF

clone size: .
V gene: TRBV11-2
D gene: TRBD1
J gene: TRBJ2-7
CDR3 DNA: TGTGCCAGCAGCCCCAAAACAGGGGGTCCCTACGAGCAGTACTTC
CDR3 protein: CASSPKTGGPYEQYF

clone size: .
V gene: TRBV18
D gene: .
J gene: TRBJ1-1
CDR3 DNA: TGTGCCAGCTCGTCCCTTTCGCAAACAGGTTTTATGAACACTGAAGCTTTCTTT
CDR3 protein: CASSSLSQTGFMNTEAFF

clone size: .
V gene: TRBV19
D gene: .
J gene: TRBJ1-5
CDR3 DNA: TGTGCCAGTAGTACCCGACAGTTGGATAGCAATCAGCCCCAGCATTTT
CDR3 protein: CASSTRQLDSNQPQHF

clone size: .
V gene: TRBV5-6
D gene: .
J gene: TRBJ2-2
CDR3 DNA: TGTGCCAGCAGCTTGGGGCCGGCAGGGGGGACCGGGGAGCTGTTTTTT
CDR3 protein: CASSLGPAGGTGELFF

clone size: .
V gene: TRBV9
D gene: TRBD2
J gene: TRBJ2-2
CDR3 DNA: TGTGCCAGCAGCGCCCAGACTAGCGTCTTACTCGGGGAGCTGTTTTTT
CDR3 protein: CASSAQTSVLLGELFF

clone size: .
V gene: TRBV30
D gene: TRBD2
J gene: TRBJ2-3
CDR3 DNA: TGTGCCTGGAGTGAAACTAGCGGGGGGAGGAGTCCAGATACGCAGTATTTT
CDR3 protein: CAWSETSGGRSPDTQYF

clone size: once
V gene: TRBV5-4
D gene: TRBD1
J gene: TRBJ1-1
CDR3 DNA: TGTGCCAGCAGCTCCGGGACAGGGGGCGCTTTTGAAGCTTTCTTT
CDR3 protein: CASSSGTGGAFEAFF

clone size: .
V gene: TRBV5-1
D gene: TRBD1
J gene: TRBJ2-6
CDR3 DNA: TGCGCCAGCAGTTCCACAGGGGCTGGGGCCAACGTCCTGACTTTC
CDR3 protein: CASSSTGAGANVLTF

clone size: .
V gene: TRBV25-1
D gene: TRBD2
J gene: TRBJ2-3
CDR3 DNA: TGTGCCAGCAGTGAATTCGGAGCGGGGGCTCGCACAGATACGCAGTATTTT
CDR3 protein: CASSEFGAGARTDTQYF

clone size: .
V gene: TRBV5-1
D gene: .
J gene: TRBJ2-2
CDR3 DNA: TGCGCCAGCAGCCGAACCGGCGGGGCGACGAACACCGGGGAGCTGTTTTTT
CDR3 protein: CASSRTGGATNTGELFF

clone size: .
V gene: TRBV18
D gene: .
J gene: TRBJ1-1
CDR3 DNA: TGTGCCAGCTCACCACGGGGGAGGGGCACTGAAGCTTTCTTT
CDR3 protein: CASSPRGRGTEAFF

clone size: .
V gene: TRBV4-3
D gene: TRBD2
J gene: TRBJ2-5
CDR3 DNA: TGCGCCAGCAGCCAAAATCCAGCGGGGGGTCAAGAGACCCAGTACTTC
CDR3 protein: CASSQNPAGGQETQYF

clone size: .
V gene: TRBV2
D gene: .
J gene: TRBJ2-1
CDR3 DNA: TGTGCCAGCAGATTAGCAGCTGAGCAGTTCTTC
CDR3 protein: CASRLAAEQFF

clone size: once
V gene: TRBV7-5
D gene: .
J gene: TRBJ2-1
CDR3 DNA: TGTGCCAGAAGCTTAGGAAAAGACAGGGGGTTTTACAATGAGCAGTTCTTC
CDR3 protein: CARSLGKDRGFYNEQFF

clone size: .
V gene: TRBV9
D gene: .
J gene: TRBJ1-4
CDR3 DNA: TGTGCCAGCAGCGTAGGGGAGGGTAGGGAAAAACTGTTTTTT
CDR3 protein: CASSVGEGREKLFF

clone size: few
V gene: TRBV19
D gene: .
J gene: TRBJ1-5
CDR3 DNA: TGTGCCAGTAGTATAGAGGGGAGAAACAATCAGCCCCAGCATTTT
CDR3 protein: CASSIEGRNNQPQHF

clone size: once
V gene: TRBV2
D gene: TRBD1
J gene: TRBJ1-5
CDR3 DNA: TGTGCCAGCAGAAAGACCGGGACAGGGGGACATCAGCCCCAGCATTTT
CDR3 protein: CASRKTGTGGHQPQHF

clone size: .
V gene: TRBV27
D gene: TRBD1
J gene: TRBJ1-2
CDR3 DNA: TGTGCCAGCAGTTCCTTAACCGGGACAGGGGGCGGTGGCTACACCTTC
CDR3 protein: CASSSLTGTGGGGYTF

clone size: .
V gene: TRBV5-1
D gene: TRBD1
J gene: TRBJ2-2
CDR3 DNA: TGCGCCAGCAGCTTCGGGACAGGGAACACCGGGGAGCTGTTTTTT
CDR3 protein: CASSFGTGNTGELFF

clone size: .
V gene: TRBV19
D gene: TRBD1
J gene: TRBJ2-6
CDR3 DNA: TGTGCCAGTAGTATAAGCTCAGGGACAGGGCTCTCTGGGGCCAACGTCCTGACTTTC
CDR3 protein: CASSISSGTGLSGANVLTF

clone size: .
V gene: TRBV6-5
D gene: TRBD1
J gene: TRBJ1-2
CDR3 DNA: TGTGCCAGCAGTTACCCTAACAGGGGGAGGGAGACCTTC
CDR3 protein: CASSYPNRGRETF

clone size: few
V gene: TRBV19
D gene: .
J gene: TRBJ1-1
CDR3 DNA: TGTGCCAGTACCGGGAGGAAGAACACTGAAGCTTTCTTT
CDR3 protein: CASTGRKNTEAFF

clone size: .
V gene: TRBV5-6
D gene: .
J gene: TRBJ2-1
CDR3 DNA: TGTGCCAGCAGCTTGGACTTAAAGCAGTTCTTC
CDR3 protein: CASSLDLKQFF

clone size: .
V gene: TRBV10-3
D gene: .
J gene: TRBJ2-3
CDR3 DNA: TGTGCCATCAGTAGGGGGACAGATACGCAGTATTTT
CDR3 protein: CAISRGTDTQYF

clone size: .
V gene: TRBV2
D gene: .
J gene: TRBJ2-3
CDR3 DNA: TGTGCCGGAACCGGGGACTCTAGCACAGATACGCAGTATTTT
CDR3 protein: CAGTGDSSTDTQYF

clone size: .
V gene: TRBV4-2
D gene: TRBD2
J gene: TRBJ2-1
CDR3 DNA: TGTGCCAGCAGCGACGGACTAGCGGGGGGGGAGCAGTTCTTC
CDR3 protein: CASSDGLAGGEQFF

clone size: once
V gene: TRBV5-4
D gene: TRBD2
J gene: TRBJ2-3
CDR3 DNA: TGTGCCAGCAGACCTACTAGCGCCACAGATACGCAGTATTTT
CDR3 protein: CASRPTSATDTQYF

clone size: once
V gene: TRBV11-2
D gene: .
J gene: TRBJ1-3
CDR3 DNA: TGTGCCAGCAGCTTAGATCGGCCAGGGCTCGGCTCTGGAAACACCATATATTTT
CDR3 protein: CASSLDRPGLGSGNTIYF